Sequencing of this TCR beta chain was carried out in a study of blood T cell repertoires in COVID-19. At the level of the study: Sample material is recorded as cDNA or gDNA derived from T cells, B-cell-depleted T cells, or PBMCs.

In the authors' workflow: From reference gene primer amplification, estimates of nucleated cell counts were derived. TCRdb's copy holds only in-frame clones and misses some; the assay was immunoSEQ multiplex PCR. Clone size and the V and J calls come from that table; the DNA yielded D and trimming. This table holds 180,000 or so clones, approximately 85% found once. The V gene end was trimmed by 0 bases and the J gene end by 2 bases; junction bases not matched to a gene: 1. CDR1 and CDR2 from the germline V gene are SGDLS and YYNGEE. The CDR3 consists of 15 residues. This clonotype was sampled from a woman at least 80 years old with acute or convalescent COVID-19. The chain uses TRBV9 and TRBJ2-2; 7 nucleotides line up with TRBD2. The sequenced sample was peripheral blood. Here the CDR3 reads CASSVVAGNTGELFF. The CDR3 bases are TGTGCCAGCAGCGTAGTAGCGGGTAACACCGGGGAGCTGTTTTTT.